Listed here are 6 T cell receptor beta chains from one sample, sequenced in a study of blood T cell repertoires in COVID-19. Assay used: immunoSEQ multiplex PCR; TCRdb lists only in-frame clones, some missing. Here the sample spans approximately 130,000 clones, around 85% being singletons. Sequencing used peripheral blood. The receptor set was obtained from a human donor in a cohort sampled during active COVID-19.

The chain is built from TRBV27 and TRBJ1-1, with no clear D. Looked up from germline, CDR1 is MNHEY and CDR2 is SMNVEV (reference sequence). This CDR3 region has 13 residues. The V end was cut by 6 bases, the J end by 0 bases, with 8 bases between. CDR3 region: CASRIAMNTEAFF. CDR3 DNA sequence: TGTGCCAGCAGGATAGCGATGAACACTGAAGCTTTCTTT.

V is TRBV5-6 and J is TRBJ1-6; 7 nucleotides line up with TRBD1. The germline V gene encodes CDR1 SGHDT and CDR2 YYEEEE. V trimming: 4 bases; J trimming: 7 bases; junction bases outside the gene matches: 11. The CDR3 is made up of 16 amino acids. DNA of the CDR3: TGTGCCAGCAGCCCGGCCGGGACAGCTCGAAATTCACCCCTCCACTTT. Its protein product is CASSPAGTARNSPLHF.

The rearrangement links TRBV4-3 to TRBJ2-5; 12 nucleotides align to TRBD2. This CDR3 region has 18 residues. CDR1 is LGHNA and CDR2 is YSLEER in the germline V gene. With 1 base clipped from V and 5 bases from J, the junction kept 11 bases outside the gene matches. The CDR3 here is CASSQGAASGGAEETQYF. The CDR3 DNA is TGCGCCAGCAGCCAAGGGGCCGCTAGCGGGGGGGCCGAGGAGACCCAGTACTTC.

The chain links TRBV2 to TRBJ2-3; 7 nucleotides line up with TRBD2. The CDR3 consists of 15 residues. Germline V CDR1 and CDR2: SNHLY, FYNNEI. Trimming took 3 bases from V and 2 from J; bases not matched to a gene: 5. CDR3 in DNA: TGTGCCAGCAGTGATCCTAGCGGACTCACAGATACGCAGTATTTT. Its translation is CASSDPSGLTDTQYF.

The chain employs TRBV19 and TRBJ2-1, with 8 bases lining up with TRBD2. J gave up 3 bases and V 3 bases, and 7 bases lay outside the gene matches. Germline lookup yields CDR1 LNHDA and CDR2 SQIVND (reference sequence). This CDR3 has 16 residues. The CDR3 is CASSIEGTRGYNEQFF. The CDR3 region has the DNA TGTGCCAGTAGTATTGAGGGGACTAGGGGCTACAATGAGCAGTTCTTC.

The J gene is TRBJ2-5, the V gene TRBV20-1; D is undetermined. CDR3 length: 14 amino acids. Trimming stripped 3 bases from V and 1 base from J, with 12 bases between. Germline-derived CDR1 and CDR2 are DFQATT and SNEGSKA (reference sequence). CDR3 region: CSASRLGSQETQYF. The CDR3 DNA is TGCAGTGCTAGTCGATTGGGCAGCCAAGAGACCCAGTACTTC.